A single sample gave rise to the 28 T cell receptor beta chains below, sequenced in a study of blood T cell repertoires in COVID-19. Sequenced by immunoSEQ multiplex PCR; TCRdb stores in-frame clones only, minus some. The repertoire includes approximately 68,000 clones, roughly 85% of them detected once, and roughly 35% sits in the top ten. The sequencing input was peripheral blood. These receptors came from a woman of 80 years or more with active or convalescent COVID-19.

The CDR3 DNA follows: TGTGCCAGCAGTCGAGGCGGGGGTGTGGACACTGAAGCTTTCTTT. Amino acid sequence: CASSRGGGVDTEAFF. J is TRBJ1-1 and V is TRBV6-2 or TRBV6-3; D might be TRBD1 (5 bases). The CDR3 is 15 amino acids. The V end lost 5 bases, the J end lost 3 bases, and 16 bases lay between the germline ends. The germline V gene has CDR1 MNHEY and CDR2 SVGEGT.

This chain links TRBV7-3 with TRBJ2-2, with 14 nucleotides matching TRBD2. The length of the CDR3 is 19 residues. After removal of 2 bases from V and 6 bases from J, the junction contained 11 bases not matched to a gene. Germline V gene data show CDR1 as SGHTA and CDR2 as FQGTGA. DNA for the CDR3: TGTGCCAGCAGCTTACTAGACGGGACTAGCGGGGGTAATGCCGGGGAGCTGTTTTTT. Translating it yields CASSLLDGTSGGNAGELFF.

The chain has TRBV18 and TRBJ1-2; 10 bases align to TRBD1. V shed 5 bases and J 4 bases; nucleotides not matched to a gene: 4. This CDR3 has 14 residues. From germline, CDR1 is KGHSH and CDR2 LQKENI. The chain's CDR3 is CASSTGQGPYGYTF. DNA of the CDR3: TGTGCCAGCTCAACGGGACAGGGGCCCTATGGCTACACCTTC.

J is TRBJ2-3 and V is TRBV13; 10 bases agree with TRBD2. Germline trimming cut 4 bases from V and 2 bases from J; bases unmatched to any gene: 9. The germline V gene encodes CDR1 PRHDT and CDR2 FYEKMQ (reference sequence). The length of the CDR3 is 17 residues. CDR3 coding DNA: TGTGCCAGCAGCTCCCAACTAGCGGGGAGTACCACAGATACGCAGTATTTT. Translated: CASSSQLAGSTTDTQYF.

The CDR3 here is CASSLDPGQGQPQHF. Here the CDR3 DNA reads TGTGCCAGCAGCTTAGATCCGGGACAGGGACAGCCCCAGCATTTT. This chain connects TRBV11-2 to TRBJ1-5; 9 bases fit TRBD1. V was pared by 0 bases and J by 7 bases, with 4 bases of the junction left unmatched. This CDR3 has 15 amino acids. CDR1 and CDR2 from the germline V gene are SGHAT and FQNNGV.

The rearrangement uses TRBV10-1 and TRBJ2-2; TRBD1 matches 7 bases. Per germline, CDR1 WNHNN and CDR2 SYGVQD (reference sequence). Trimming cost V 5 bases and J 5 bases; bases outside gene matches: 5. The CDR3 is 14 amino acids. The CDR3 loop is CASSLLRGTGELFF. The CDR3 nucleotides read TGCGCCAGCAGTCTACTCAGGGGGACCGGGGAGCTGTTTTTT.

V gene TRBV19 combines with J gene TRBJ1-6; 8 bases line up with TRBD1. The CDR3 loop spans 15 amino acids. V lost 2 bases and J lost 7; bases outside the gene matches: 4. The germline CDR1 and CDR2 sequences are LNHDA and SQIVND (reference sequence). CDR3 nucleotide sequence: TGTGCCAGTAGTATATCGGGACAGGCCAATTCACCCCTCCACTTT. It is translated as CASSISGQANSPLHF.

The chain's CDR3 is CASRTGTANTGELFF. The CDR3 coding sequence is TGTGCCAGCAGAACAGGGACAGCGAACACCGGGGAGCTGTTTTTT. V usage is TRBV4-2 and J usage is TRBJ2-2; 7 bases line up with TRBD1. The CDR3 is 15 amino acids. V was pared by 6 bases and J by 0 bases, with 4 bases of the junction left unmatched. Germline-derived CDR1 and CDR2 are LGHNA and YNFKEQ.

V gene TRBV5-1 combines with J gene TRBJ2-1; the D gene is possibly TRBD1 (5 bases). The CDR3 totals 14 residues. The V end lost 0 bases, the J end lost 6 bases, and 10 bases lay between the germline ends. Germline-derived CDR1 and CDR2 are SGHRS and YFSETQ. The CDR3 loop reads CASSLAVRANEQFF. The CDR3 DNA reads TGCGCCAGCAGCTTGGCTGTCAGGGCCAATGAGCAGTTCTTC.

This clone turned up a few times. The chain has TRBV3-1 (or the pseudogene TRBV3-2) and TRBJ2-3, with D perhaps TRBD2 (5 bases). Trimming left V 4 bases short and J 4 bases short, with 9 bases between. The germline CDR1 and CDR2 sequences are LGHDT and YNNKEL (reference sequence). The CDR3 loop spans 13 amino acids. The CDR3 is CASSLVSADTQYF. The CDR3 region has the DNA TGTGCCAGCAGCCTCGTTAGCGCAGATACGCAGTATTTT.

The CDR3 spells CASTTTVSTDTQYF. The CDR3 DNA follows: TGTGCCAGCACTACGACTGTTAGCACAGATACGCAGTATTTT. The chain joins TRBV6-5 to TRBJ2-3; no reliable D call. The CDR3 is 14 amino acids. Germline CDR1 reads MNHEY; CDR2 reads SVGAGI. Trimming stripped 7 bases from V and 0 bases from J, with 11 bases between.

The chain recombines TRBV24-1 with TRBJ2-3; weak D call: TRBD1 (5 bases). The CDR3 has 17 residues. The V gene's germline CDR1 is KGHDR and CDR2 SFDVKD. V was pared by 1 base and J by 3 bases, with 16 bases between. Here the CDR3 reads CATSDLGAPDLTDTQYF. CDR3 bases: TGTGCCACCAGTGATTTAGGGGCTCCGGATTTAACAGATACGCAGTATTTT.

This clone was recorded only once. DNA of the CDR3: TGTGCCAGCGGGGGGGGAGAGACCCAGTACTTC. Its translation is CASGGGETQYF. The chain uses TRBV2 and TRBJ2-5; 7 nucleotides match TRBD2. The CDR3 spans 11 residues. The trim removed 8 bases at V and 4 bases at J, leaving 1 base unmatched. Germline assignment: CDR1 SNHLY and CDR2 FYNNEI. The variable domain in full, completed from reference TRBV2 and TRBJ2-5, reads EPEVTQTPSHQVTQMGQEVILRCVPISNHLYFYWYRQILGQKVEFLVSFYNNEISEKSEIFDDQFSVERPDGSNFTLKIRSTKLEDSAMYFCASGGGETQYFGPGTRLLVL.

The CDR3 sequence: CASSLGSGGAYEQYF. For the CDR3, the DNA is TGTGCCAGCAGCTTGGGATCGGGGGGGGCCTACGAGCAGTACTTC. The chain couples TRBV5-4 to TRBJ2-7; 8 nucleotides line up with TRBD2. After removal of 0 bases from V and 2 bases from J, the junction contained 4 bases not matched to a gene. Germline V gives CDR1 SGHNT, CDR2 YYREEE (reference sequence). The CDR3 has 15 residues. The whole variable domain, remainder taken from reference TRBV5-4 and TRBJ2-7, is ETGVTQSPTHLIKTRGQQVTLRCSSQSGHNTVSWYQQALGQGPQFIFQYYREEENGRGNFPPRFSGLQFPNYSSELNVNALELDDSALYLCASSLGSGGAYEQYFGPGTRLTVT.

CDR3 nucleotides: TGTGCCAGCAGTTCCCTGGGGGGAGCGGGGGGGAGCACAGATACGCAGTATTTT. Translation gives CASSSLGGAGGSTDTQYF. The J gene is TRBJ2-3, the V gene TRBV27; 10 nucleotides line up with TRBD2. Germline lookup yields CDR1 MNHEY and CDR2 SMNVEV (reference sequence). Germline trimming cut 4 bases from V and 0 bases from J; bases unmatched to any gene: 10. The CDR3 has 18 amino acids.

In its sample, this clone was seen a few times. V gene TRBV6-2 or TRBV6-3 combines with J gene TRBJ2-5, with 7 bases that match TRBD1. The CDR3 runs to 17 residues. Germline CDR1 and CDR2: MNHEY and SVGEGT. V lost 8 bases to trimming and J lost 2 bases; unmatched junction nucleotides: 17. The CDR3 spells CASCLTGRWRLQETQYF. The CDR3 coding sequence is TGTGCCAGCTGTTTGACAGGGAGATGGAGGCTACAAGAGACCCAGTACTTC.

This clone was counted only a few times. The V gene is TRBV6-2 or TRBV6-3, the J gene TRBJ1-1; D gene ambiguous. The CDR3 is 14 amino acids. Between the trimmed V and J ends, which lost 5 bases and 0 bases, there was a span of 10 bases. Germline CDR1 MNHEY, CDR2 SVGEGT. The CDR3 protein is CASSLSDLNTEAFF. DNA for the CDR3: TGTGCCAGCAGTCTGAGTGATTTGAACACTGAAGCTTTCTTT.

The chain recombines TRBV9 with TRBJ2-2; TRBD1 aligns across 9 bases. CDR1 is SGDLS and CDR2 is YYNGEE in the germline V gene. The CDR3 length is 16 residues. J was trimmed by 5 bases and V by 3 bases; bases with no gene match: 8. This CDR3 is CASSGQQGAKTGELFF. The DNA for the CDR3 is TGTGCCAGCAGCGGGCAACAGGGGGCTAAAACCGGGGAGCTGTTTTTT.

The gene calls are TRBV19 and TRBJ2-1, with D possibly being TRBD1 (7 bases). Germline CDR1 reads LNHDA; CDR2 reads SQIVND (reference sequence). The CDR3 extends over 15 amino acids. Trimming cost V 3 bases and J 4 bases, with 13 bases left between them. CDR3 sequence reads: CASSIIQGRYNEQFF. CDR3 nucleotides: TGTGCCAGTAGTATTATACAGGGGAGGTACAATGAGCAGTTCTTC.

In its sample, this clone was seen a few times. The chain combines TRBV5-8 with TRBJ2-7, with 9 positions matching TRBD2. CDR1 and CDR2 (germline): SGHTS, YDEGEE. Trimming cost V 0 bases and J 0 bases; bases outside gene matches: 4. The CDR3 extends over 16 amino acids. The CDR3 region is CASSLASGGSSYEQYF. In nucleotides, the CDR3 is TGTGCCAGCAGCTTGGCCAGCGGGGGGAGCTCCTACGAGCAGTACTTC. The full variable domain, with the rest looked up from reference TRBV5-8 and TRBJ2-7, is EAGVTQSPTHLIKTRGQQATLRCSPISGHTSVYWYQQALGLGLQFLLWYDEGEERNRGNFPPRFSGRQFPNYSSELNVNALELEDSALYLCASSLASGGSSYEQYFGPGTRLTVT.

This chain uses TRBV19 with TRBJ2-2, with D perhaps matching TRBD1 (6 bases). This CDR3 is 15 amino acids long. Germline V gene sequence: CDR1 LNHDA, CDR2 SQIVND (reference sequence). Trimming shortened V by 9 bases and J by 8 bases, and 22 bases separated the two germline ends. DNA of the CDR3: TGTGCCAGCTCCCCGGGGACATTTGAGGCTGGGGAGCTGTTTTTT. Its protein is CASSPGTFEAGELFF.

This clone appeared once. V usage is TRBV7-2 and J usage is TRBJ2-7; TRBD2 agrees at 7 bases. V trimming: 5 bases; J trimming: 3 bases; junction bases outside the gene matches: 10. CDR3 length: 15 amino acids. Germline V gene data show CDR1 as SGHTA and CDR2 as FQGNSA. CDR3 residues: CASSPNGGGDYEQYF. CDR3 nucleotide sequence: TGTGCCAGCAGCCCAAACGGGGGAGGGGACTACGAGCAGTACTTC.

V and J are TRBV21-1 and TRBJ2-7; TRBD2, the D gene given by the table, was not confirmed from the DNA. TRBV21-1 corresponds to a pseudogene. This CDR3 region has 22 residues. CDR3 sequence reads: CASSKDRSGGAFEVLSTYEQYF. The CDR3 bases are TGTGCCAGCAGCAAAGATAGGAGCGGGGGGGCTTTCGAGGTGTTGTCTACCTACGAGCAGTACTTC.

The CDR3 DNA sequence: TGTGCCAGCAGTGACGCTAGCGGGGGGTACAATGAGCAGTTCTTC. This encodes CASSDASGGYNEQFF. The chain links TRBV6-4 to TRBJ2-1; 11 nucleotides line up with TRBD2. This CDR3 comprises 15 residues. Losses at the gene ends were 2 bases for V and 4 bases for J; bases not matched to a gene: 1. Germline CDR1 reads MRHNA; CDR2 reads SNTAGT.

V and J are TRBV5-4 and TRBJ1-2; weak D call: TRBD1 (5 bases). V was pared by 0 bases and J by 11 bases, with 17 bases between. This CDR3 comprises 14 residues. Per the germline V gene, CDR1 is SGHNT and CDR2 is YYREEE (reference sequence). CDR3 loop: CASSLALFGGGYTF. CDR3 bases: TGTGCCAGCAGCTTGGCCCTTTTTGGGGGGGGTTACACCTTC.

This sequence joins TRBV5-5 and TRBJ2-4, with a tentative D call TRBD1 (5 bases). The CDR3 runs 19 residues. Looked up from germline, CDR1 is SGHKS and CDR2 is YYEKEE (reference sequence). The ends were cut back, 0 bases at V and 0 bases at J, with 19 bases in the middle. The CDR3 nucleotides read TGTGCCAGCAGCTTGGCGGACACCAGCCCGACTCTAGCCAAAAACATTCAGTACTTC. Protein: CASSLADTSPTLAKNIQYF.

For the CDR3, the DNA is TGCGCCAGCAGCTCGGGGGGACGGTCCTCTGGAAACACCATATATTTT. Translated, it gives CASSSGGRSSGNTIYF. The chain uses TRBV5-1 and TRBJ1-3; D possibly corresponds to TRBD1 (5 bases). The CDR3 has 16 amino acids. CDR1 is SGHRS, CDR2 YFSETQ, per germline. The germline V and J ends were trimmed by 3 bases and 0 bases, with 13 bases remaining between them.

This clone was detected once. The V gene is TRBV19, the J gene TRBJ1-2; TRBD1 matches 10 bases. The J segment lost 9 bases and the V segment lost 4 bases, leaving 5 bases of the junction unmatched. Germline V gene lookup returns CDR1 LNHDA and CDR2 SQIVND (reference sequence). The CDR3 has 13 residues. The CDR3 region has the DNA TGTGCCAGTAGTACCGGACAGGGGGTCCGCTACACCTTC. It is translated as CASSTGQGVRYTF.